This T cell receptor beta chain was retrieved from a study of cytomegalovirus exposure and HLA in healthy donors. Remarks on this clone: Its antigen is unidentified.

Whereas donors were nominally healthy upon sampling, unrecorded immune exposures were probable. PCR involved 60 Vbeta and 13 Jbeta primers. Some clones are missing from TCRdb's copy, which holds only in-frame ones; the method was immunoSEQ multiplex PCR. The sample carries about 210,000 clones, approximately 81% recorded once. Study-wide results and caveats: Despite most TCR sequences being rare, some public TCRs occurred in many donors. Immune exposure data for these donors was limited to CMV serostatus.

Germline V gives CDR1 SGHRS, CDR2 YFSETQ. Unmatched junction bases numbered 7, after V lost 0 bases and J lost 5 bases. The CDR3 is 15 amino acids. Specimen: PBMCs. This sequence joins TRBV5-1 and TRBJ1-1; 7 bases line up with TRBD1. This receptor was taken from a man between 25 and 39 years old in good health and CMV-seronegative. CDR3 bases: TGCGCCAGCAGCTTGGAAATCGTGGGACAGACTGAAGCTTTCTTT. It codes for CASSLEIVGQTEAFF. Drawing the rest from reference TRBV5-1 and TRBJ1-1, the complete variable domain is KAGVTQTPRYLIKTRGQQVTLSCSPISGHRSVSWYQQTPGQGLQFLFEYFSETQRNKGNFPGRFSGRQFSNSRSEMNVSTLELGDSALYLCASSLEIVGQTEAFFGQGTRLTVV.